Sequencing of this TCR beta chain was carried out in a study of blood T cell repertoires in COVID-19 (dated by TCRdb to the early 2020s). Regarding the study in general: Samples covering the acute and convalescent phases of COVID-19 were provided by collaborators in the United States, Italy and Spain. The material from the prospective study consisted of cDNA or gDNA derived from T cells, B-cell-depleted T cells, or PBMCs. Deeply sampled blood TCRbeta repertoires from subjects exposed to, actively infected with, or recovered from COVID-19 were included in the dataset. The repertoires were released in a freely available public database meant as a resource for research on the immune response to SARS-CoV-2. The samples were drawn from two sources: the first 160 participants of the ongoing ImmuneRACE study, and some 1,300 subjects contributed by 6 global collaborators. A de-identified subject ID, COVID-19 status, age in years and sex were almost always included in the sample metadata. HLA class I and class II types, where available, came from metadata supplied by the sample provider rather than from assay-based typing. Study-level results and caveats: How much clinical and demographic metadata was included differed by source and by participant, and the metadata was provided uncurated.

The collaborating institutions used their own protocols to collect whole blood in K2EDTA tubes. Collaborator samples were shipped for TCRbeta analysis as frozen whole blood, isolated PBMCs, or DNA extracted from either sample type. TCRbeta CDR3 regions were amplified from genomic DNA by means of the immunoSEQ Assay, a bias-controlled multiplex PCR. Concerning the study's data processing: The number of nucleated cells in each sample was estimated from the amplification of reference gene primers within the assay. To quantify the absolute abundance of each unique TCRbeta CDR3 rearrangement, sequence reads were collapsed and filtered. Productive Simpson clonality was computed per sample as the square root of Simpson's diversity index over productive rearrangements. In TCRdb, the immuneACCESS table is reduced to in-frame sequences with V and J assigned. These tables do not hold every clone; where another copy was compared, an unresolved V gene accounts for under half, and the others remain unexplained. The D gene and trimming were derived from the DNA, and the V and J assignments and clone size from that table. Here the sample has under 250,000 clones; more than 75% occur a single time. Over 9% of the sample lies in the top ten.

V and J are truncated by 4 bases and 2 bases respectively, leaving an intervening sequence of 7 bases. From the germline V gene, CDR1 is SGHRS and CDR2 is YFSETQ. Its CDR3 holds 12 amino acids, cysteine through phenylalanine. Of the read, only the CDR3 DNA is kept; its 36 bases are in frame from base 1. Remarks on this clone: The antigen it binds to is not known. No much larger clone is present one base from it, and per-base qualities are unavailable.

The chain joins TRBV5-1 to TRBJ2-7, with the D segment identity uncertain. This receptor was obtained from a man older than 75 with acute or convalescent COVID-19. The specimen was peripheral blood. CDR3 region: CASSRDTYEQYF. In nucleotide form, the sequence is TGCGCCAGCAGCCGAGACACCTACGAGCAGTACTTC.